The clone carrying this T cell receptor (beta chain) was recorded many times. Its antigen remains unidentified. These data belong to a study of early T cells in non-severe SARS-CoV-2 infection. Looking at the study overall: Bulk RNA from unsorted whole blood was sequenced; chains were unpaired. Study results and caveats: Comparison of clonotypes with VDJdb favored anti-spike CD8 responses while missing private and CD4 specificities.

This CDR3 spans 10 amino acids. The V gene's germline CDR1 is MRHNA and CDR2 SNTAGT. Between the trimmed V and J ends, which lost 11 bases and 6 bases, there was a span of 10 bases. Researchers attached unique molecular identifiers to individual cDNA molecules. TCRdb re-called the 5' RACE reads with MiXCR, one entry per CDR3 protein. The sample lists tens of thousands of distinct CDR3 sequences, approximately 9.7% occurring once. Sequencing was performed on whole blood. The gene calls are TRBV6-4 and TRBJ1-2; possibly TRBD1 for D (5 bases). The clonotype comes from an adult who was a healthcare worker with PCR-confirmed SARS-CoV-2 infection or an uninfected control (not recorded which). The CDR3: CAGEQDGYTF. CDR3 nucleotides: TGTGCCGGGGAACAGGATGGCTACACCTTC.